Following are 18 T cell receptor beta chains from one sample sequenced in a study of cytomegalovirus exposure and HLA in healthy donors. PCR employed 60 Vbeta and 13 Jbeta primers. Repertoires were generated with immunoSEQ multiplex PCR, while TCRdb's copy carries only in-frame clones and drops some. Here the sample spans 95,000 to 150,000 clones, over 60% being singletons. Sequencing was done on a sample of PBMCs. Receptor source: a middle-aged woman in good health and CMV-seropositive.

The chain employs TRBV5-1 and TRBJ1-5; no reliable D call. The ends were cut back, 5 bases at V and 6 bases at J, with 12 bases in the middle. The CDR3 is made up of 13 amino acids. Looked up from germline, CDR1 is SGHRS and CDR2 is YFSETQ. Here the CDR3 DNA reads TGCGCCAGCAGGTCAGAACCGTCTCAGCCCCAGCATTTT. Protein product: CASRSEPSQPQHF.

The rearrangement links TRBV25-1 to TRBJ1-6, with a tentative D call TRBD1 (6 bases). The CDR3 consists of 14 residues. V was cut by 4 bases and J by 7 bases, with 11 bases left in between. Germline CDR1 MGHDK, CDR2 SYGVNS. Here the CDR3 reads CASSGGGWNSPLHF. CDR3 nucleotides: TGTGCCAGCAGTGGGGGGGGCTGGAATTCACCCCTCCACTTT.

In its sample, this clone was seen many times. The chain uses TRBV6-5 and TRBJ1-4, with a weak D call TRBD1 (5 bases). The CDR3 contains 16 residues. Germline CDR1 reads MNHEY; CDR2 reads SVGAGI. V lost 0 bases and J lost 10, with 18 bases in between. CDR3 in amino acids: CASSYSTGMAGGKLFF. CDR3 coding DNA: TGTGCCAGCAGTTACTCGACCGGGATGGCGGGGGGAAAACTGTTTTTT.

The chain joins TRBV6-5 to TRBJ1-1; perhaps TRBD1 as D (5 bases). The CDR3 is 14 amino acids. The V and J ends lost 0 bases and 0 bases respectively, with 5 bases between them. Per the germline V gene, CDR1 is MNHEY and CDR2 is SVGAGI. DNA for the CDR3: TGTGCCAGCAGTTACTCAGGGGTGAACACTGAAGCTTTCTTT. It specifies CASSYSGVNTEAFF.

The sample holds a few counts of this clone. The chain couples TRBV5-1 to TRBJ2-1; possibly TRBD2 for D (6 bases). The V gene lost 2 bases and the J gene lost 5 bases, with 14 bases spanning the gap. The CDR3 is 15 residues long. Germline V gene lookup returns CDR1 SGHRS and CDR2 YFSETQ. The CDR3 reads CASSFDWTKNNEQFF. CDR3 sequence (DNA): TGCGCCAGCAGCTTTGACTGGACTAAAAACAATGAGCAGTTCTTC.

This clone was detected many times. The chain has TRBV2 and TRBJ2-7; perhaps TRBD2 as D (6 bases). The V end was cut by 3 bases, the J end by 3 bases, with 15 bases between. The length of the CDR3 is 15 residues. CDR1 and CDR2 from the germline V gene are SNHLY and FYNNEI. The CDR3 protein is CASSDVAAGDYEQYF. In DNA form, the CDR3 reads TGTGCCAGCAGTGATGTAGCGGCCGGAGACTACGAGCAGTACTTC.

The rearrangement joins TRBV7-2 to TRBJ1-5; perhaps TRBD1 as D (6 bases). Germline-derived CDR1 and CDR2 are SGHTA and FQGNSA. The CDR3 has 14 residues. Trimming took 3 bases from V and 3 from J, leaving 9 bases between them. The CDR3 region is CASSFGQLNQPQHF. The CDR3 DNA reads as TGTGCCAGCAGCTTCGGACAGCTCAATCAGCCCCAGCATTTT.

The chain employs TRBV6-1 and TRBJ1-1; D is uncertain. This CDR3 is 13 amino acids long. The V gene's germline CDR1 is MNHNS and CDR2 SASEGT. The ends were cut back, 2 bases at V and 4 bases at J, with 8 bases in the middle. For the CDR3, the DNA is TGTGCCAGCAGTGAACGTACAATCACTGAAGCTTTCTTT. Translating gives CASSERTITEAFF.

Turning to this clone: This CDR3 is also generated by other DNA sequences in the sample. The chain joins TRBV5-6 to TRBJ2-5; 7 bases align to TRBD1. Near its end, the DNA agrees better with TRBJ2-7, so the J call may be wrong. This CDR3 is built from 14 residues. Germline V gene lookup returns CDR1 SGHDT and CDR2 YYEEEE. CDR3 residues: CASSLGQGSYEQYF. Written as DNA, the CDR3 is TGTGCCAGCAGCTTGGGACAGGGCTCCTACGAGCAGTACTTC.

The chain has TRBV19 and TRBJ1-3, with TRBD1 matching 9 bases. The germline V gene has CDR1 LNHDA and CDR2 SQIVND (reference sequence). The CDR3 is made up of 14 amino acids. V lost 4 bases and J lost 16; bases outside the gene matches: 14. CDR3 in DNA: TGTGCCAGTAGTACCGACCGTGACAGGGGGAACGCCTATTTT. This sequence encodes CASSTDRDRGNAYF.

The chain recombines TRBV28 with TRBJ1-2, with 8 positions matching TRBD1. From germline, CDR1 is MDHEN and CDR2 SYDVKM. The CDR3 sequence is 12 residues long. V dropped 5 bases and J dropped 4; count of bases not matched to a gene: 0. The DNA of the CDR3 is TGTGCCAGCAGTGGACAGGGCTATGGCTACACCTTC. It encodes CASSGQGYGYTF.

The CDR3 DNA follows: TGTGCTACTCTCCAGGGGAACAATCAGCCCCAGCATTTT. Encoded protein: CATLQGNNQPQHF. This rearrangement joins TRBV6-5 to TRBJ1-5, with a tentative D call TRBD1 (6 bases). The CDR3 contains 13 residues. Germline V lookup: CDR1 MNHEY, CDR2 SVGAGI.

The chain combines TRBV29-1 with TRBJ2-1; a possible D gene is TRBD2 (5 bases). Trimming left V 6 bases short and J 4 bases short, with 7 bases between. CDR1 and CDR2 (germline): SQVTM, ANQGSEA. The CDR3 loop spans 11 amino acids. DNA of the CDR3: TGCAGCGTAGCGGCATACAATGAGCAGTTCTTC. Residues: CSVAAYNEQFF.

This clone occurred a few times. CDR3 amino acids: CASRDTGDSIHEQYF. The CDR3 nucleotides read TGTGCCAGTAGAGATACGGGAGACAGTATCCACGAGCAGTACTTC. V is TRBV19 and J is TRBJ2-7, with D possibly TRBD2 on 6 matching bases. The CDR3 has 15 residues. Trimming removed 6 bases at V and 5 bases at J, with 20 bases between. The germline V gene has CDR1 LNHDA and CDR2 SQIVND (reference sequence).

The V and J genes are TRBV19 and TRBJ2-7; the match to TRBD2 covers 7 bases. The CDR3 has 15 amino acids. J was trimmed by 0 bases and V by 5 bases; bases with no gene match: 7. Germline assignment: CDR1 LNHDA and CDR2 SQIVND (reference sequence). The CDR3 loop is CASSPTSVSSYEQYF. Here the CDR3 DNA reads TGTGCCAGTAGTCCCACTAGCGTGAGCTCCTACGAGCAGTACTTC.

This chain joins TRBV15 and TRBJ1-1; no clear D gene. V gave up 0 bases and J gave up 4 bases, with 6 bases separating them. Germline CDR1 LNHNV, CDR2 YYDKDF (reference sequence). CDR3 size: 13 residues. For the CDR3, the DNA is TGTGCCACCAGCAGAGAGGAGAGCACTGAAGCTTTCTTT. Protein sequence: CATSREESTEAFF.

About this clone: The same CDR3 arises from other DNA sequences in this sample as well. V gene TRBV2 combines with J gene TRBJ2-5; 14 bases fit TRBD2. Trimming cost V 5 bases and J 2 bases; bases outside gene matches: 1. Germline V gene sequence: CDR1 SNHLY, CDR2 FYNNEI. CDR3 size: 15 residues. CDR3 DNA sequence: TGTGCCAGCAGTAGACTAGCGGGGGGGCAAGAGACCCAGTACTTC. It specifies CASSRLAGGQETQYF.

J is TRBJ1-1 and V is TRBV5-6, with D maybe TRBD1 (5 bases). This CDR3 comprises 15 residues. V shed 3 bases and J shed 5 bases, with 17 bases lying between them. Germline V gives CDR1 SGHDT, CDR2 YYEEEE. CDR3 residues: CASSSQGAGRTEAFF. The CDR3, as DNA: TGTGCCAGCAGCTCCCAGGGAGCGGGTCGGACTGAAGCTTTCTTT. Supplemented by reference TRBV5-6 and TRBJ1-1, the full variable domain reads DAGVTQSPTHLIKTRGQQVTLRCSPKSGHDTVSWYQQALGQGPQFIFQYYEEEERQRGNFPDRFSGHQFPNYSSELNVNALLLGDSALYLCASSSQGAGRTEAFFGQGTRLTVV.